The following is a T cell receptor (beta chain) sequence with its context. The sample originates from a study of blood T cell repertoires in COVID-19. As handled by the study authors: Nucleated cell counts were estimated from reference gene primer amplification. Data came from immunoSEQ multiplex PCR; TCRdb stores just in-frame clones and leaves some out. The V and J calls and the clone size are those of that table, but D and trimming were determined from the DNA. The sample lists roughly 71,000 clones, approximately 85% occurring once. The CDR3 covers 16 residues. With 4 bases clipped from V and 1 base from J, the junction kept 6 bases outside the gene matches. CDR1 and CDR2 from the germline V gene are SGHKS and YYEKEE (reference sequence).

Sequences were obtained from peripheral blood. The chain uses TRBV5-5 and TRBJ2-2; 8 bases are shared with TRBD1. The clonotype originates from a man aged 45-65 years with acute or convalescent COVID-19. The CDR3 bases are TGTGCCAGCAGCGCCCGGACAGGGATGAACACCGGGGAGCTGTTTTTT. It codes for CASSARTGMNTGELFF.